This T cell receptor (beta chain) was sequenced during a study of spatial heterogeneity in lung cancer. TCRdb reprocessed the 5' RACE reads with MiXCR, giving one entry per CDR3 protein. In the table there are 11,000 to 15,000 distinct CDR3 sequences, 11% of which are singletons. Time point in this sample: sample taken at primary tumor resection. Unsorted whole RNA from tumor, nontumor lung or frozen PBMC underwent sequencing. From germline, CDR1 is SGHRS and CDR2 YFSETQ. The CDR3 contains 14 residues. V gave up 5 bases and J gave up 8 bases, with 18 bases separating them. The sequencing here drew on PBMCs, taken at surgery. The receptor's source is a female donor with early-stage non-small cell lung cancer. The chain employs TRBV5-1 and TRBJ2-3, with D tentatively TRBD2 (6 bases). The CDR3 is CASSSARGASTQYF. The CDR3 nucleotides read TGCGCCAGCAGTTCGGCGCGGGGCGCGTCTACGCAGTATTTT.